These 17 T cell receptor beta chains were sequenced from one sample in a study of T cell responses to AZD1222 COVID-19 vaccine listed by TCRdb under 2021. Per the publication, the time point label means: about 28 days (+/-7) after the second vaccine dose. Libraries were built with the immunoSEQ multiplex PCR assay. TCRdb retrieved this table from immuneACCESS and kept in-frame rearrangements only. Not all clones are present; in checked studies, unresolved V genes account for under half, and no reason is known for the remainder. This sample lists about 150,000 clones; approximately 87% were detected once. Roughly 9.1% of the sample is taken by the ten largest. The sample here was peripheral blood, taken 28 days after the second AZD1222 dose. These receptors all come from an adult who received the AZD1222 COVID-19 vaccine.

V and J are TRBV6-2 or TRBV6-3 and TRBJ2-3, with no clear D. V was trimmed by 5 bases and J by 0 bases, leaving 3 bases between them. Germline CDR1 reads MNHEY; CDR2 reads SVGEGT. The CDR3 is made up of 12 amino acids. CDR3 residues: CASSRSTDTQYF. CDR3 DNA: TGTGCCAGCAGTCGAAGCACAGATACGCAGTATTTT.

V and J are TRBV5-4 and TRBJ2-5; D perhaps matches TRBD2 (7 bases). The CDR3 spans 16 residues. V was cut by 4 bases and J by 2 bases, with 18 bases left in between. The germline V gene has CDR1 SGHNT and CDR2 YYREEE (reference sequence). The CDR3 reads CASSRAGAVMQETQYF. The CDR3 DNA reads TGTGCCAGCAGCCGGGCGGGGGCTGTCATGCAAGAGACCCAGTACTTC.

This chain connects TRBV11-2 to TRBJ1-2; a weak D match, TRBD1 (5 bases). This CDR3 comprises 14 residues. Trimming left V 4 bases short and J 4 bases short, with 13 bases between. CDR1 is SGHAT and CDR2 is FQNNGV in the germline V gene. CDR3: CASSSRRDSYGYTF. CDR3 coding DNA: TGTGCCAGCAGCTCACGTCGAGACAGCTATGGCTACACCTTC.

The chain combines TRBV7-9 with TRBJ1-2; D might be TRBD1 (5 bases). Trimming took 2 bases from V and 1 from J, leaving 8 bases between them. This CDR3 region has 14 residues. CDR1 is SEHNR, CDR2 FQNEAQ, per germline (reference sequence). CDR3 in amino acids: CASSLTQVNYGYTF. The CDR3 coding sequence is TGTGCCAGCAGCTTAACACAGGTTAACTATGGCTACACCTTC.

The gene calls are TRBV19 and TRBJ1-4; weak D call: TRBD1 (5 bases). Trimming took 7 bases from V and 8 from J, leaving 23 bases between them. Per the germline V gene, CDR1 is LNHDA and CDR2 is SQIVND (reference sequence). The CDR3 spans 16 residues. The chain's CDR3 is CASTFAGTTYGEKLFF. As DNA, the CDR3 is TGTGCCAGTACCTTCGCCGGGACCACTTATGGAGAAAAACTGTTTTTT.

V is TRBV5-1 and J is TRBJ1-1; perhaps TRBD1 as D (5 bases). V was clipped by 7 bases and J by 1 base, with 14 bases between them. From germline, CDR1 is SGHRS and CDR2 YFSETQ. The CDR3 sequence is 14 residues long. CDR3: CASRVGASNTEAFF. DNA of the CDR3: TGCGCCAGCCGCGTAGGGGCATCGAACACTGAAGCTTTCTTT.

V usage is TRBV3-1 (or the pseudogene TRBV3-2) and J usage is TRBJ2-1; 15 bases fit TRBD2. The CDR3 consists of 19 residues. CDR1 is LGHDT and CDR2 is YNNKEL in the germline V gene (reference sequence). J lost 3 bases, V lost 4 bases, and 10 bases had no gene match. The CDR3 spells CASSPRTSGRVGLYNEQFF. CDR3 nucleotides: TGTGCCAGCAGCCCGAGGACTAGCGGGAGGGTGGGGCTCTACAATGAGCAGTTCTTC.

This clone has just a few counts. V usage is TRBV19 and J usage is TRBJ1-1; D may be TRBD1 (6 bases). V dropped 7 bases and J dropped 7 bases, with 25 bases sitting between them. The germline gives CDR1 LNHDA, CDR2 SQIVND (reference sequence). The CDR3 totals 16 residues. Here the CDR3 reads CASNPVRGAGPNEAFF. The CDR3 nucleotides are TGTGCCAGTAATCCCGTGAGGGGGGCCGGCCCCAATGAAGCTTTCTTT.

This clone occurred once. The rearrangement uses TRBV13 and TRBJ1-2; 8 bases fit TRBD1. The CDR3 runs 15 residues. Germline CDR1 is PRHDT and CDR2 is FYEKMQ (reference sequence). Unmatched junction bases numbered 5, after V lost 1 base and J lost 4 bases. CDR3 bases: TGTGCCAGCAGCTTAGTGTCAGGGGGCGGCTATGGCTACACCTTC. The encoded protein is CASSLVSGGGYGYTF. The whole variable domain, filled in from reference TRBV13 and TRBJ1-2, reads AAGVIQSPRHLIKEKRETATLKCYPIPRHDTVYWYQQGPGQDPQFLISFYEKMQSDKGSIPDRFSAQQFSDYHSELNMSSLELGDSALYFCASSLVSGGGYGYTFGSGTRLTVV.

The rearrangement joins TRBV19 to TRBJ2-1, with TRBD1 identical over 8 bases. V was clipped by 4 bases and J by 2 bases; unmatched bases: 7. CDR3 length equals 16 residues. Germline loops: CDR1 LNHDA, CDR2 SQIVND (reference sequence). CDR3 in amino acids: CASSTRTGLAYNEQFF. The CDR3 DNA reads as TGTGCCAGTAGTACACGGACAGGGCTGGCCTACAATGAGCAGTTCTTC.

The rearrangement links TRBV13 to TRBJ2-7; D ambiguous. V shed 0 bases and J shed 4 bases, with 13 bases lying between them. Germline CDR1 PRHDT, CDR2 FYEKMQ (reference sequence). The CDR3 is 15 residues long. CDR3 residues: CASSLGGSLPYEQYF. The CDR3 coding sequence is TGTGCCAGCAGCTTAGGGGGCTCGTTACCGTACGAGCAGTACTTC.

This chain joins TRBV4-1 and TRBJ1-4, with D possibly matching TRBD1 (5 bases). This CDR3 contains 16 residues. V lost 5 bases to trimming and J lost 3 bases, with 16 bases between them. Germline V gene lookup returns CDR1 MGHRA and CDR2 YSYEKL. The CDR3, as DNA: TGCGCCAGCAGCAAGGGGAGCACGGGTCCTAATGAAAAACTGTTTTTT. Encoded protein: CASSKGSTGPNEKLFF.

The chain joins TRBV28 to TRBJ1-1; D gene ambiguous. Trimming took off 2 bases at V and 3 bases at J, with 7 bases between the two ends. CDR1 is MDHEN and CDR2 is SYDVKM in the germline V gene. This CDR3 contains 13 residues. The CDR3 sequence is CASSLIGDTEAFF. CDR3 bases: TGTGCCAGCAGTTTAATCGGGGACACTGAAGCTTTCTTT.

CDR3 in DNA: TGTGCCAGCAGCCACTCCCTGGGGGAGCAGTACTTC. This sequence encodes CASSHSLGEQYF. The rearrangement joins TRBV3-1 (or the pseudogene TRBV3-2) to TRBJ2-7; D is uncertain. Germline values: CDR1 LGHDT, CDR2 YNNKEL (reference sequence). V was pared by 3 bases and J by 7 bases, with 10 bases between. The CDR3 runs 12 residues.

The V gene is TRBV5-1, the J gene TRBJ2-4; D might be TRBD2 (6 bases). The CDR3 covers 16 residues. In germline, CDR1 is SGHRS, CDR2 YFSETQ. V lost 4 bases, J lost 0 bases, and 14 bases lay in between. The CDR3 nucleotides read TGCGCCAGCAGCCCAGGTGGGGGACTAGCCAAAAACATTCAGTACTTC. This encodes CASSPGGGLAKNIQYF.

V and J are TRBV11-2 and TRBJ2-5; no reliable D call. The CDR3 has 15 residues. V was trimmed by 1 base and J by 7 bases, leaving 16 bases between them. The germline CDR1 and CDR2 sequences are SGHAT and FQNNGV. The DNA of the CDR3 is TGTGCCAGCAGCTTAGGGGCGGCAGCACTCGGGACCCAGTACTTC. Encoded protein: CASSLGAAALGTQYF.

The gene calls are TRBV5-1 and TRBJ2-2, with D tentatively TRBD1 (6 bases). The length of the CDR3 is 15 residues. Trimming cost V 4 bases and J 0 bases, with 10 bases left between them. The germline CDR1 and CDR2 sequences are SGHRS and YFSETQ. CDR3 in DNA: TGCGCCAGCAGCGCAGCAGGGGCGAACACCGGGGAGCTGTTTTTT. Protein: CASSAAGANTGELFF.